The 14 T cell receptor beta chains below all came from one sample that was sequenced in a study of PD-1 blockade in classical Hodgkin lymphoma. Profiled with immunoSEQ multiplex PCR; TCRdb holds only in-frame clones, not every one. Of tens of thousands of clones in the sample, roughly 80% were seen once. Time point here: cycle 4 day 1 (C4D1), after 6 weeks of nivolumab. In every patient, relapse followed autologous stem cell transplantation, while exposure to brentuximab vedotin differed. Sequenced here: peripheral blood mononuclear cells (PBMCs), sampled before the fourth cycle of nivolumab. Receptors were obtained from a human donor with classical Hodgkin lymphoma.

V gene TRBV19 combines with J gene TRBJ2-5; 8 nucleotides match TRBD1. With 5 bases clipped from V and 4 bases from J, the junction kept 9 bases outside the gene matches. Germline V CDR1 and CDR2: LNHDA, SQIVND (reference sequence). The CDR3 consists of 15 residues. CDR3 protein: CASSRYLGQGETQYF. In DNA form, the CDR3 reads TGTGCCAGTAGTCGATATCTAGGACAGGGAGAGACCCAGTACTTC.

The table lists this clone with a count of one. The chain is built from TRBV19 and TRBJ2-7; 9 bases fit TRBD2. CDR1 is LNHDA, CDR2 SQIVND, per germline (reference sequence). This CDR3 spans 15 amino acids. V gave up 4 bases and J gave up 4 bases; unmatched junction bases: 8. The CDR3 region has the DNA TGTGCCAGTAGTAGGGCAGCGGGAGGAGGGTACGAGCAGTACTTC. This gives the protein CASSRAAGGGYEQYF.

The V and J genes are TRBV20-1 and TRBJ2-5; no clear D. Germline CDR1 DFQATT, CDR2 SNEGSKA (reference sequence). The CDR3 length is 10 residues. V dropped 5 bases and J dropped 7 bases, with 8 bases sitting between them. CDR3 in amino acids: CSAGRVTQYF. The CDR3 coding sequence is TGCAGTGCTGGACGGGTGACCCAGTACTTC.

The chain couples TRBV27 to TRBJ2-3, with D perhaps assigned TRBD1 or TRBD2 (5 bases each). The CDR3 runs to 15 residues. Trimming left V 1 base short and J 3 bases short, with 11 bases between. Germline CDR1 reads MNHEY; CDR2 reads SMNVEV (reference sequence). CDR3 bases: TGTGCCAGCAGTTTATTGAGGGGTGGAACAGATACGCAGTATTTT. It encodes CASSLLRGGTDTQYF.

This chain uses TRBV4-2 with TRBJ2-3; possibly TRBD1 or TRBD2 for D (5 bases each). V lost 1 base and J 5 bases, leaving 16 bases between the germline ends. The CDR3 runs 16 residues. Germline CDR1 LGHNA, CDR2 YNFKEQ. This CDR3 reads CASSQGTNTGGDTQYF. CDR3 DNA: TGTGCCAGCAGCCAAGGTACCAATACTGGGGGAGATACGCAGTATTTT.

This clone is classed as medium-sized (0.01 to 0.1%). Other DNA sequences in this sample translate to the same CDR3. The rearrangement joins TRBV19 to TRBJ2-7; 10 nucleotides match TRBD2. Germline CDR1 is LNHDA and CDR2 is SQIVND (reference sequence). V gave up 3 bases and J gave up 6 bases; unmatched junction bases: 2. The CDR3 is made up of 13 amino acids. In DNA form, the CDR3 reads TGTGCCAGTAGTATTAGGACTAGCGGCGAGCAGTACTTC. This gives the protein CASSIRTSGEQYF.

The CDR3 sequence: CASSPGRARETQYF. The DNA of the CDR3 is TGTGCCAGCTCACCGGGCAGGGCTAGAGAGACCCAGTACTTC. The chain uses TRBV18 and TRBJ2-5; D is perhaps TRBD1 (5 bases). Germline V gene lookup returns CDR1 KGHSH and CDR2 LQKENI. V lost 3 bases and J lost 4, with 12 bases in between. The CDR3 is made up of 14 amino acids.

This sequence joins TRBV5-6 and TRBJ2-3, with unresolved D. In germline, CDR1 is SGHDT, CDR2 YYEEEE. CDR3 length: 15 amino acids. The V end lost 5 bases, the J end lost 0 bases, and 13 bases lay between the germline ends. The CDR3 DNA reads TGTGCCAGCAGTCCCCTGGCGGCCAGCACAGATACGCAGTATTTT. This translates into CASSPLAASTDTQYF.

DNA for the CDR3: TGTGCCAGCAGCCCATCGGGACAGGGCAATCAGCCCCAGCATTTT. Its translation: CASSPSGQGNQPQHF. The chain uses TRBV7-9 and TRBJ1-5; 8 bases match TRBD1. J was trimmed by 2 bases and V by 5 bases; bases with no gene match: 5. The CDR3 is 15 residues long. Germline-derived CDR1 and CDR2 are SEHNR and FQNEAQ (reference sequence).

The chain couples TRBV7-9 to TRBJ2-3; D is possibly TRBD1 (6 bases). Trimming took off 4 bases at V and 3 bases at J, with 14 bases between the two ends. The CDR3 consists of 15 residues. Germline values: CDR1 SEHNR, CDR2 FQNEAQ (reference sequence). The CDR3 here is CASSSPSTGTDTQYF. CDR3 coding DNA: TGTGCCAGCAGCTCGCCTTCCACAGGGACAGATACGCAGTATTTT.

V is TRBV5-1 and J is TRBJ1-1; D is perhaps TRBD1 (5 bases). The V and J ends lost 0 bases and 6 bases respectively, with 12 bases between them. Germline lookup yields CDR1 SGHRS and CDR2 YFSETQ. The CDR3 has 14 residues. The CDR3, as DNA: TGCGCCAGCAGCTTGGGAGGGACTCAAGCTGAAGCTTTCTTT. The encoded protein is CASSLGGTQAEAFF.

The CDR3 loop is CASSELFGTDTQYF. For the CDR3, the DNA is TGTGCCAGCAGTGAGTTATTTGGCACAGATACGCAGTATTTT. The V and J genes are TRBV2 and TRBJ2-3, with unresolved D. V was clipped by 3 bases and J by 1 base, with 8 bases between them. This CDR3 contains 14 residues. Germline values: CDR1 SNHLY, CDR2 FYNNEI. The variable domain in full, completed from reference TRBV2 and TRBJ2-3, reads EPEVTQTPSHQVTQMGQEVILRCVPISNHLYFYWYRQILGQKVEFLVSFYNNEISEKSEIFDDQFSVERPDGSNFTLKIRSTKLEDSAMYFCASSELFGTDTQYFGPGTRLTVL.

The chain carries TRBV7-2 and TRBJ2-1; 8 nucleotides match TRBD2. With V trimmed by 8 bases and J by 7 bases, 13 bases remained unmatched. The CDR3 has 15 amino acids. CDR1 and CDR2 (germline): SGHTA, FQGNSA. As DNA, the CDR3 is TGTGCCAGCGCCCTCCGGCGGGGGGTCGAGAATGAGCAGTTCTTC. Its protein is CASALRRGVENEQFF.

The CDR3 DNA reads as TGTGCCAGCTCACCGTGGGACAGCCTCCTTGCAACTAATGAAAAACTGTTTTTT. Translation gives CASSPWDSLLATNEKLFF. This chain uses TRBV18 with TRBJ1-4, with 7 bases fitting TRBD1. Germline V lookup: CDR1 KGHSH, CDR2 LQKENI. V trimming: 3 bases; J trimming: 0 bases; junction bases outside the gene matches: 10. CDR3 length equals 18 residues. The full variable domain, in which reference TRBV18 and TRBJ1-4 provide the parts outside the CDR3, is NAGVMQNPRHLVRRRGQEARLRCSPMKGHSHVYWYRQLPEEGLKFMVYLQKENIIDESGMPKERFSAEFPKEGPSILRIQQVVRGDSAAYFCASSPWDSLLATNEKLFFGSGTQLSVL.